The 24 T cell receptor beta chains reported below all come from one sample, sequenced in a study of shared clonotypes between healthy human individuals. CD45RO-negative cells were positively selected for CCR7, leaving out terminally differentiated effector memory CD45RA+ cells. Repertoires were generated with immunoSEQ multiplex PCR, while TCRdb's copy carries only in-frame clones and drops some. This table has roughly 2,000,000 clones, less than 95% appearing once. Material for sequencing was naive CD8+ T cells sorted from blood. Source of these receptors: a young man in good health.

The CDR3 sequence: CASSFSQGSYNEQFF. CDR3 bases: TGTGCCAGCAGCTTCTCACAGGGCTCCTACAATGAGCAGTTCTTC. The J gene is TRBJ2-1, the V gene TRBV7-2, with a weak D call TRBD1 (6 bases). The CDR3 has 15 residues. Looked up from germline, CDR1 is SGHTA and CDR2 is FQGNSA. Trimming took 3 bases from V and 0 from J, leaving 9 bases between them.

The V call is TRBV4-3, the J call TRBJ2-7; 10 bases map to TRBD2. The CDR3 extends over 15 amino acids. Germline V gene sequence: CDR1 LGHNA, CDR2 YSLEER. The V segment lost 4 bases and the J segment 3 bases; nucleotides outside the gene matches: 6. The CDR3, as DNA: TGCGCCAGCAGCCCCGGACTAGCGGCTTACTACGAGCAGTACTTC. Translation: CASSPGLAAYYEQYF.

The chain links TRBV27 to TRBJ2-3; 8 bases are shared with TRBD1. Germline-derived CDR1 and CDR2 are MNHEY and SMNVEV (reference sequence). J was trimmed by 4 bases and V by 1 base; bases with no gene match: 7. This CDR3 region has 16 residues. The CDR3 DNA is TGTGCCAGCAGTTTATGGATAGCAGGGGGCGCAGATACGCAGTATTTT. Translated: CASSLWIAGGADTQYF.

Remarks on this clone: This same CDR3 is encoded by further DNA sequences in the sample. V gene TRBV30 combines with J gene TRBJ2-2; possibly TRBD1 for D (8 bases). This CDR3 is built from 16 residues. Trimming removed 3 bases from V and 7 bases from J, with 21 bases in between. Germline V gene data show CDR1 as GTSNPN and CDR2 as SVGIG (reference sequence). CDR3 nucleotides: TGTGCCTGGAGCGAGACAGGGGATGGGGGGGGCGGGGAGCTGTTTTTT. As protein: CAWSETGDGGGGELFF. Supplemented by reference TRBV30 and TRBJ2-2, the full variable domain reads SQTIHQWPATLVQPVGSPLSLECTVEGTSNPNLYWYRQAAGRGLQLLFYSVGIGQISSEVPQNLSASRPQDRQFILSSKKLLLSDSGFYLCAWSETGDGGGGELFFGEGSRLTVL.

The V gene is TRBV27, the J gene TRBJ2-5; TRBD2 agrees at 11 bases. This CDR3 region has 14 residues. Trimming at V came to 9 bases and at J to 5 bases, leaving 8 bases not matched to a gene. Germline assignment: CDR1 MNHEY and CDR2 SMNVEV (reference sequence). DNA of the CDR3: TGTGCCAGTGCTAGCGGGGGGTCGTCGGAGACCCAGTACTTC. This codes for CASASGGSSETQYF.

The rearrangement joins TRBV19 to TRBJ2-1; D is undetermined. The V gene's germline CDR1 is LNHDA and CDR2 SQIVND (reference sequence). V gave up 2 bases and J gave up 4 bases, with 12 bases separating them. The length of the CDR3 is 15 residues. The CDR3 protein is CASSIRRQVYNEQFF. In nucleotides, the CDR3 is TGTGCCAGTAGTATACGGCGGCAGGTTTACAATGAGCAGTTCTTC.

The chain links TRBV28 to TRBJ2-2, with TRBD2 as a possible D gene (6 bases). The V end was cut by 2 bases, the J end by 9 bases, with 19 bases between. Germline CDR1 is MDHEN and CDR2 is SYDVKM. CDR3 length: 16 residues. CDR3 nucleotide sequence: TGTGCCAGCAGTTTAGGGGCCGGGACTCTTCCGTGGGAGCTGTTTTTT. This codes for CASSLGAGTLPWELFF.

This sequence joins TRBV9 and TRBJ1-2, with 8 nucleotides matching TRBD1. This CDR3 comprises 16 residues. From germline, CDR1 is SGDLS and CDR2 YYNGEE. Losses at the gene ends were 3 bases for V and 4 bases for J; bases not matched to a gene: 11. The DNA for the CDR3 is TGTGCCAGCAGCGAGGGACAGGTACCCGTTGCCTATGGCTACACCTTC. Protein product: CASSEGQVPVAYGYTF.

The chain carries TRBV7-9 and TRBJ2-5, with 12 bases matching TRBD2. The CDR3 spans 16 residues. Germline CDR1 is SEHNR and CDR2 is FQNEAQ (reference sequence). V was pared by 4 bases and J by 3 bases, with 6 bases of the junction left unmatched. The CDR3 bases are TGTGCCAGCAGCTGGACTAGCGGGGCGTTAAAAGAGACCCAGTACTTC. Residues: CASSWTSGALKETQYF.

The gene calls are TRBV25-1 and TRBJ2-1; D call uncertain. Trimming removed 4 bases at V and 5 bases at J, with 18 bases between. Germline assignment: CDR1 MGHDK and CDR2 SYGVNS. CDR3 size: 16 residues. The DNA for the CDR3 is TGTGCCAGCAGTGGAAGAGACTCCCCAGCGAACAATGAGCAGTTCTTC. Residues: CASSGRDSPANNEQFF.

This chain joins TRBV11-2 and TRBJ2-7, with 8 bases aligning to TRBD1. The CDR3 extends over 15 amino acids. Germline V gives CDR1 SGHAT, CDR2 FQNNGV. V lost 6 bases to trimming and J lost 2 bases; unmatched junction nucleotides: 9. The CDR3 is CASRSDRALPYEQYF. In DNA form, the CDR3 reads TGTGCCAGCAGGTCGGACAGGGCTCTTCCCTACGAGCAGTACTTC.

The chain combines TRBV10-3 with TRBJ2-5, with D uncertain. The CDR3 sequence is 12 residues long. V was pared by 1 base and J by 2 bases, with 2 bases between. The V gene's germline CDR1 is ENHRY and CDR2 SYGVKD. DNA of the CDR3: TGTGCCATCAGTGAGTTACAAGAGACCCAGTACTTC. Protein: CAISELQETQYF.

The chain combines TRBV7-3 with TRBJ2-1, with D tentatively TRBD2 (6 bases). Germline CDR1 SGHTA, CDR2 FQGTGA. Trimming left V 5 bases short and J 4 bases short, with 15 bases between. The CDR3 has 15 residues. CDR3 loop: CASSRGTGGYNEQFF. For the CDR3, the DNA is TGTGCCAGCAGCCGCGGGACTGGGGGATACAATGAGCAGTTCTTC.

V gene TRBV10-3 combines with J gene TRBJ2-7; D is perhaps TRBD1 or TRBD2 (5 bases each). CDR1 and CDR2 from the germline V gene are ENHRY and SYGVKD. The CDR3 spans 14 residues. V shed 2 bases and J shed 0 bases, with 8 bases lying between them. DNA for the CDR3: TGTGCCATCAGTGAGCGGGGCCTCTCCTACGAGCAGTACTTC. As protein: CAISERGLSYEQYF.

This clone appeared once. The V gene is TRBV2, the J gene TRBJ2-1, with D unresolved. The CDR3 length is 12 residues. V lost 6 bases to trimming and J lost 10 bases, with 13 bases between them. CDR1 SNHLY and CDR2 FYNNEI come from the germline V gene. The CDR3 bases are TGTGCCAGCAGGACTGCCCTCCAGGAGCAGTTCTTC. It encodes CASRTALQEQFF.

The chain uses TRBV7-8 and TRBJ2-7, with a weak D call TRBD1 (5 bases). CDR3 length: 13 residues. Germline V CDR1 and CDR2: SGHVS, FQNEAQ. V shed 4 bases and J shed 3 bases, with 10 bases lying between them. The CDR3 loop reads CASSSNQGYEQYF. The CDR3 bases are TGTGCCAGCAGCTCGAATCAGGGCTACGAGCAGTACTTC.

This chain joins TRBV7-8 and TRBJ1-1; the D gene is possibly TRBD1 (6 bases). Germline V CDR1 and CDR2: SGHVS, FQNEAQ. The ends were cut back, 0 bases at V and 7 bases at J, with 9 bases in the middle. This CDR3 is built from 13 residues. Here the CDR3 DNA reads TGTGCCAGCAGCTTAGCGGTCAGGGGTGAAGCTTTCTTT. This gives the protein CASSLAVRGEAFF.

The chain couples TRBV5-6 to TRBJ1-1; perhaps TRBD1 as D (5 bases). Germline CDR1 reads SGHDT; CDR2 reads YYEEEE. Trimming took off 4 bases at V and 2 bases at J, with 12 bases between the two ends. The CDR3 covers 14 residues. In DNA form, the CDR3 reads TGTGCCAGCAGCGGGGACGGATTAAACACTGAAGCTTTCTTT. It is translated as CASSGDGLNTEAFF.

The rearrangement links TRBV27 to TRBJ2-1; TRBD2 is a possible D gene (5 bases). V was clipped by 7 bases and J by 6 bases, with 22 bases between them. The CDR3 consists of 16 residues. Germline V gives CDR1 MNHEY, CDR2 SMNVEV (reference sequence). The CDR3 reads CASTAVSPAGVNEQFF. The CDR3 region has the DNA TGTGCCAGCACCGCCGTAAGCCCCGCCGGGGTCAATGAGCAGTTCTTC.

The J gene is TRBJ2-7, the V gene TRBV5-6; 7 bases are a match to TRBD1. In germline, CDR1 is SGHDT, CDR2 YYEEEE. V lost 4 bases, J lost 1 base, and 11 bases stayed unmatched. The CDR3 runs to 16 residues. CDR3 nucleotide sequence: TGTGCCAGCAGCCCCGACAGGGCCATCCTGTCCTACGAGCAGTACTTC. Amino acid sequence: CASSPDRAILSYEQYF.

The chain employs TRBV7-9 and TRBJ1-4, with TRBD1 identical over 7 bases. V gave up 4 bases and J gave up 10 bases; unmatched junction bases: 24. The CDR3 is 19 residues long. Germline assignment: CDR1 SEHNR and CDR2 FQNEAQ (reference sequence). This CDR3 is CASSSFRTGDPSEEGKLFF. CDR3 DNA: TGTGCCAGCAGCTCTTTCCGGACAGGCGATCCTTCGGAGGAAGGAAAACTGTTTTTT.

The gene calls are TRBV7-8 and TRBJ2-5; D may be TRBD1 or TRBD2 (6 bases each). The CDR3 contains 14 residues. Trimming removed 5 bases from V and 5 bases from J, with 15 bases in between. Germline V gives CDR1 SGHVS, CDR2 FQNEAQ. CDR3 amino acids: CASSQGGMVETQYF. Here the CDR3 DNA reads TGTGCCAGCAGCCAAGGGGGGATGGTTGAGACCCAGTACTTC.

The chain links TRBV20-1 to TRBJ2-1; D is unclear. Germline V CDR1 and CDR2: DFQATT, SNEGSKA (reference sequence). The CDR3 consists of 10 residues. V was shortened by 6 bases and J by 5 bases, with 5 bases between the two germline ends. The CDR3 DNA follows: TGCAGTGCCACCGACAATGAGCAGTTCTTC. As protein: CSATDNEQFF.

The chain links TRBV9 to TRBJ2-2; 7 positions agree with TRBD1. CDR3 length: 18 residues. The ends lost 0 bases at V and 0 bases at J; junction bases unmatched: 8. Germline V gene sequence: CDR1 SGDLS, CDR2 YYNGEE. The CDR3 region has the DNA TGTGCCAGCAGCGTAGGCAGAGGGGGCAGAGCGAACACCGGGGAGCTGTTTTTT. This gives the protein CASSVGRGGRANTGELFF.